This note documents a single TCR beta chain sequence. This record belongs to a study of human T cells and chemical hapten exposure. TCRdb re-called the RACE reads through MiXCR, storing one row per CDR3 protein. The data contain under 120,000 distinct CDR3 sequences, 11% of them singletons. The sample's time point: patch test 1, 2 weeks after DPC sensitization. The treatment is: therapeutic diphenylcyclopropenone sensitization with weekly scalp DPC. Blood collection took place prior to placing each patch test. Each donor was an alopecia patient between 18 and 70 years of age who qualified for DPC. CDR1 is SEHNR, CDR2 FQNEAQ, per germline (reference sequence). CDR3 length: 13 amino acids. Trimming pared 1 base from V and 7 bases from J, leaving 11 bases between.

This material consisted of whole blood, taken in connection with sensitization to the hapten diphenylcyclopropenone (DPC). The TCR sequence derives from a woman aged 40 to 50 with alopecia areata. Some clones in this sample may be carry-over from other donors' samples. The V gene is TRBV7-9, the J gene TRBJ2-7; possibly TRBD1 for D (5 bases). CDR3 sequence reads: CASSLDNRFEQYF. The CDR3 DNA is TGTGCCAGCAGCTTAGATAACAGGTTTGAGCAGTACTTC.